The next 14 T cell receptor beta chains were all read from a single sample in a study of shared clonotypes between healthy human individuals. The repertoire was sequenced with immunoSEQ multiplex PCR; TCRdb's copy has only in-frame clones and lacks some. The repertoire holds under 1,100,000 clones, with 60% to 80% as singletons. Material for sequencing was memory CD4+ T cells sorted from blood. Subset meaning: CD45RA-negative fraction. The receptors were gathered from a young man in good health.

With regard to this clone: At one of its ends the junction is not consistent with the germline gene, which may arise from a read error. The chain uses TRBV5-4 and TRBJ2-5; D gene ambiguous. Germline CDR1 and CDR2: SGHNT and YYREEE (reference sequence). The CDR3 runs to 14 residues. CDR3 nucleotides: TGTGCCAGCAGGGACGGCTACTTACAAGAGGCCCAGTACTTC. Protein sequence: CASRDGYLQEAQYF.

This clone has just one count. This chain uses TRBV6-5 with TRBJ1-3; no reliable D call. The germline gives CDR1 MNHEY, CDR2 SVGAGI. The CDR3 extends over 15 amino acids. The V and J ends lost 4 bases and 1 base respectively, with 11 bases between them. For the CDR3, the DNA is TGTGCCAGCAGTTCCCCCGCACAGTCTGGAAACACCATATATTTT. This codes for CASSSPAQSGNTIYF.

This chain connects TRBV2 to TRBJ1-1, with D possibly matching TRBD1 (5 bases). CDR3 length equals 14 residues. CDR1 is SNHLY and CDR2 is FYNNEI in the germline V gene. V lost 7 bases, J lost 2 bases, and 14 bases lay in between. Written as DNA, the CDR3 is TGTGCCAGCACTAAGACAGTTACCAACACTGAAGCTTTCTTT. This gives the protein CASTKTVTNTEAFF.

J is TRBJ1-6 and V is TRBV5-8, with D tentatively TRBD1 (5 bases). The germline V and J ends were trimmed by 2 bases and 7 bases, with 13 bases remaining between them. Germline CDR1 is SGHTS and CDR2 is YDEGEE. The CDR3 consists of 15 residues. The CDR3 spells CASSFAQGGNSPLHF. The CDR3 region has the DNA TGTGCCAGCAGCTTCGCCCAGGGTGGGAATTCACCCCTCCACTTT. Complete variable domain (other parts from reference TRBV5-8 and TRBJ1-6): EAGVTQSPTHLIKTRGQQATLRCSPISGHTSVYWYQQALGLGLQFLLWYDEGEERNRGNFPPRFSGRQFPNYSSELNVNALELEDSALYLCASSFAQGGNSPLHFGNGTRLTVT.

About this clone: Distinct nucleotide sequences in the sample also encode this CDR3. The chain employs TRBV6-5 and TRBJ1-1; 8 nucleotides match TRBD1. This CDR3 is 13 amino acids long. CDR1 is MNHEY, CDR2 SVGAGI, per germline. After removal of 4 bases from V and 4 bases from J, the junction contained 2 bases not matched to a gene. The chain's CDR3 is CASSLTGGTEAFF. CDR3 DNA sequence: TGTGCCAGCAGTTTAACAGGGGGCACTGAAGCTTTCTTT.

The table lists this clone with a count of one. The V call is TRBV18, the J call TRBJ2-3, with D possibly being TRBD1 (6 bases). This CDR3 spans 13 amino acids. CDR1 and CDR2 from the germline V gene are KGHSH and LQKENI. The V end lost 4 bases, the J end lost 3 bases, and 8 bases lay between the germline ends. The DNA of the CDR3 is TGTGCCAGCTCACGGGACACGACAGATACGCAGTATTTT. It yields the protein CASSRDTTDTQYF.

The chain couples TRBV7-2 to TRBJ2-2; D possibly corresponds to TRBD1 (6 bases). The CDR3 is made up of 16 amino acids. Germline V gene data show CDR1 as SGHTA and CDR2 as FQGNSA. V lost 4 bases, J lost 7 bases, and 19 bases lay in between. The CDR3 DNA reads TGTGCCAGCAGCTCCCCCCTAAGGACAGACGGCGGGGAGCTGTTTTTT. As protein: CASSSPLRTDGGELFF. The full variable domain, rest sourced from reference TRBV7-2 and TRBJ2-2, is GAGVSQSPSNKVTEKGKDVELRCDPISGHTALYWYRQSLGQGLEFLIYFQGNSAPDKSGLPSDRFSAERTGGSVSTLTIQRTQQEDSAVYLCASSSPLRTDGGELFFGEGSRLTVL.

This clone was recorded a few times. The rearrangement links TRBV2 to TRBJ1-1; D call uncertain. Between the trimmed V and J ends, which lost 6 bases and 1 base, there was a span of 6 bases. Germline V gives CDR1 SNHLY, CDR2 FYNNEI. The CDR3 is 12 amino acids. The CDR3 DNA follows: TGTGCCAGCAGACGGTCGAACACTGAAGCTTTCTTT. Amino acids: CASRRSNTEAFF.

This clone was seen ten or more times. This CDR3 is also generated by other DNA sequences in the sample. The chain carries TRBV5-1 and TRBJ1-1, with D hard to call. Trimming pared 3 bases from V and 2 bases from J, leaving 2 bases between. This CDR3 is 11 amino acids long. Germline assignment: CDR1 SGHRS and CDR2 YFSETQ. CDR3 sequence: CASSSNTEAFF. CDR3 DNA sequence: TGCGCCAGCAGCTCCAACACTGAAGCTTTCTTT.

The chain joins TRBV7-2 to TRBJ2-3, with D unresolved. The CDR3 length is 13 residues. CDR1 and CDR2 from the germline V gene are SGHTA and FQGNSA. The V end lost 5 bases, the J end lost 0 bases, and 6 bases lay between the germline ends. The CDR3 coding sequence is TGTGCCAGCAGCCGGGCTAGCACAGATACGCAGTATTTT. As protein: CASSRASTDTQYF.

This clone was seen only a few times. The chain recombines TRBV10-2 with TRBJ2-5; the D gene is possibly TRBD2 (6 bases). The CDR3 is 15 residues long. Trimming took 4 bases from V and 4 from J, leaving 16 bases between them. Germline assignment: CDR1 WSHSY and CDR2 SAAADI. The CDR3 nucleotides are TGCGCCAGCAGTGCAATTTCCCGGGGGATAGAGACCCAGTACTTC. Amino acid sequence: CASSAISRGIETQYF.

This clone was seen more than once but under ten times. V gene TRBV6-1 combines with J gene TRBJ1-3; D is uncertain. The germline V gene has CDR1 MNHNS and CDR2 SASEGT. V was shortened by 6 bases and J by 0 bases, with 9 bases between the two germline ends. This CDR3 region has 14 residues. This CDR3 reads CASRDTSSGNTIYF. CDR3 sequence (DNA): TGTGCCAGCAGAGACACGAGCTCTGGAAACACCATATATTTT.

This rearrangement joins TRBV30 to TRBJ2-5, with D possibly TRBD2 on 5 matching bases. Per the germline V gene, CDR1 is GTSNPN and CDR2 is SVGIG (reference sequence). Trimming stripped 1 base from V and 5 bases from J, with 11 bases between. This CDR3 spans 13 amino acids. This chain's CDR3 is CAWSASRGETQYF. The CDR3 DNA follows: TGTGCCTGGAGTGCTAGCCGAGGGGAGACCCAGTACTTC.

This chain uses TRBV30 with TRBJ1-2, with 8 bases aligning to TRBD1. Germline CDR1 is GTSNPN and CDR2 is SVGIG (reference sequence). This CDR3 region has 13 residues. The J segment lost 4 bases and the V segment lost 0 bases, leaving 1 base of the junction unmatched. The CDR3 here is CAWSVDRAYGYTF. DNA for the CDR3: TGTGCCTGGAGTGTGGACAGGGCCTATGGCTACACCTTC. Complete variable domain (other parts from reference TRBV30 and TRBJ1-2): SQTIHQWPATLVQPVGSPLSLECTVEGTSNPNLYWYRQAAGRGLQLLFYSVGIGQISSEVPQNLSASRPQDRQFILSSKKLLLSDSGFYLCAWSVDRAYGYTFGSGTRLTVV.